One sample yielded the 24 T cell receptor beta chains listed below, sequenced in a study of human T cells and chemical hapten exposure. Each CDR3 protein gets one entry after TCRdb re-called the RACE reads with MiXCR. The profile shows some 62,000 distinct CDR3 sequences, 11% of them singletons. Time point indicated: patch test 3, about 24 weeks after DPC sensitization. Treatment reported: therapeutic diphenylcyclopropenone sensitization with weekly scalp DPC. The input for sequencing was whole blood, taken in connection with sensitization to the hapten diphenylcyclopropenone (DPC). These receptors originate from a woman aged 30 to 39 with alopecia areata. Some clones in this sample may be carry-over from other donors' samples.

The chain joins TRBV7-6 to TRBJ2-6, with D possibly TRBD1 on 5 matching bases. CDR1 and CDR2 from the germline V gene are SGHVS and FNYEAQ. The CDR3 runs to 15 residues. Trimming took 1 base from V and 4 from J, leaving 8 bases between them. CDR3 residues: CASSLGGLGANVLTF. The CDR3 region has the DNA TGTGCCAGCAGCTTAGGGGGCCTCGGGGCCAACGTCCTGACTTTC.

This sequence joins TRBV3-1 and TRBJ2-7; no firm D call. Between the trimmed V and J ends, which lost 3 bases and 4 bases, there was a span of 7 bases. This CDR3 is 12 amino acids long. Germline CDR1 reads LGHDT; CDR2 reads YNNKEL (reference sequence). CDR3 residues: CASSQYRYEQYF. CDR3 DNA sequence: TGTGCCAGCAGCCAGTATAGGTACGAGCAGTACTTC.

In this sample, this clonotype turned up a few times. The V and J genes are TRBV7-2 and TRBJ2-3, with a tentative D call TRBD1 (5 bases). CDR1 and CDR2 from the germline V gene are SGHTA and FQGNSA. This CDR3 contains 15 residues. V lost 2 bases to trimming and J lost 1 base, with 10 bases between them. The CDR3 nucleotides are TGTGCCAGCAGCTTATGGGGCACTGGCACAGATACGCAGTATTTT. Protein product: CASSLWGTGTDTQYF.

CDR3 protein: CASSMTGDGEQFF. The CDR3 DNA reads TGTGCCAGCAGTATGACAGGGGACGGTGAGCAGTTCTTC. The J gene is TRBJ2-1, the V gene TRBV6-4, with 8 bases fitting TRBD1. CDR3 length equals 13 residues. Germline lookup yields CDR1 MRHNA and CDR2 SNTAGT. V lost 5 bases, J lost 9 bases, and 6 bases stayed unmatched.

This clonotype was picked up a small number of times. The chain uses TRBV7-9 and TRBJ2-5, with D possibly matching TRBD1 (5 bases). V was trimmed by 1 base and J by 4 bases, leaving 10 bases between them. Germline lookup yields CDR1 SEHNR and CDR2 FQNEAQ (reference sequence). This CDR3 is built from 14 residues. CDR3 sequence reads: CASSLEPGLETQYF. CDR3 bases: TGTGCCAGCAGCTTAGAGCCAGGGTTAGAGACCCAGTACTTC.

This clonotype was observed many times. The chain is built from TRBV11-1 and TRBJ1-1; D is ambiguous. Germline V gene sequence: CDR1 SGHAT, CDR2 FQDESV (reference sequence). Deletions cut 3 bases from V and 9 bases from J, with 11 bases between. The CDR3 is 12 amino acids. The CDR3, as DNA: TGTGCCAGCAGCTTCGTCGGGGATAAAGCTTTCTTT. Its protein product is CASSFVGDKAFF.

Many counts were recorded for this clonotype. The V and J genes are TRBV20-1 and TRBJ1-4, with 8 bases lining up with TRBD1. Trimming at V came to 0 bases and at J to 3 bases, leaving 6 bases not matched to a gene. The CDR3 contains 16 residues. CDR1 is DFQATT, CDR2 SNEGSKA, per germline (reference sequence). CDR3 nucleotide sequence: TGCAGTGCTAGAGATCCCAGGGGGCCTGCTAATGAAAAACTGTTTTTT. As protein: CSARDPRGPANEKLFF.

V and J are TRBV29-1 and TRBJ2-1; no clear D gene. V gave up 4 bases and J gave up 5 bases, with 3 bases separating them. The germline V gene encodes CDR1 SQVTM and CDR2 ANQGSEA. CDR3 size: 10 residues. CDR3 amino acids: CSVANNEQFF. CDR3 coding DNA: TGCAGCGTTGCCAACAATGAGCAGTTCTTC.

The V call is TRBV12-3 or TRBV12-4, the J call TRBJ2-3; TRBD2 matches 14 bases. The CDR3 has 20 residues. The ends lost 3 bases at V and 0 bases at J; junction bases unmatched: 11. In nucleotides, the CDR3 is TGTGCCAGCAGTTTCTGGGGACTAGCGGGAGTAGGGGATAGCACAGATACGCAGTATTTT. Translating gives CASSFWGLAGVGDSTDTQYF.

This clonotype was found a few times. The chain couples TRBV28 to TRBJ1-6; TRBD1 matches at 7 bases. The CDR3 is made up of 15 amino acids. Germline trimming cut 6 bases from V and 7 bases from J; bases unmatched to any gene: 9. CDR1 MDHEN and CDR2 SYDVKM come from the germline V gene. In DNA form, the CDR3 reads TGTGCCAGCAGCAAGAGACAGGGAAGGAATTCACCCCTCCACTTT. It encodes CASSKRQGRNSPLHF.

The V call is TRBV12-3 or TRBV12-4, the J call TRBJ2-7; 7 bases fit TRBD1. The V gene end was trimmed by 4 bases and the J gene end by 4 bases; junction bases not matched to a gene: 4. There are 13 residues in the CDR3. This chain's CDR3 is CASSYGTDYEQYF. CDR3 nucleotide sequence: TGTGCCAGCAGTTACGGGACAGATTACGAGCAGTACTTC.

This clonotype was counted many times. This chain uses TRBV11-2 with TRBJ2-1, with TRBD2 matching over 10 bases. The V and J ends lost 0 bases and 7 bases, in that order; junction bases with no gene match: 21. This CDR3 region has 21 residues. Germline lookup yields CDR1 SGHAT and CDR2 FQNNGV. CDR3 sequence reads: CASSLESLLAGVSFLINEQFF. The DNA for the CDR3 is TGTGCCAGCAGCTTAGAATCGCTGCTAGCGGGAGTGTCTTTTCTGATTAATGAGCAGTTCTTC.

This chain links TRBV4-2 with TRBJ1-3, with a possible D match to TRBD1 (6 bases). Trimming removed 1 base from V and 4 bases from J, with 11 bases in between. Germline V CDR1 and CDR2: LGHNA, YNFKEQ. This CDR3 contains 15 residues. The CDR3 DNA sequence: TGTGCCAGCAGCCAAGCCCCTGGACAGGGAAACACCATATATTTT. It encodes CASSQAPGQGNTIYF.

For this clonotype: An end of the junction differs from the germline gene, which may be a read error. The chain uses TRBV4-2 and TRBJ2-5; 9 bases are shared with TRBD1. The CDR3 loop spans 16 amino acids. CDR1 LGHNA and CDR2 YNFKEQ come from the germline V gene. The CDR3 nucleotides read TGTGTCAGCAGCCAAGGGGGACAGGGCGGTCAAGAGACCCAGTACTTC. As protein: CVSSQGGQGGQETQYF.

This clonotype appeared many times. The genes are TRBV18 and TRBJ1-2; D gene uncertain. Germline-derived CDR1 and CDR2 are KGHSH and LQKENI. The CDR3 extends over 13 amino acids. Between the trimmed V and J ends, which lost 0 bases and 8 bases, there was a span of 10 bases. In DNA form, the CDR3 reads TGTGCCAGCTCACCACCCACCCGTACCGGCTACACCTTC. This gives the protein CASSPPTRTGYTF.

The rearrangement links TRBV27 to TRBJ2-3; tentatively, D is TRBD2 (6 bases). The germline CDR1 and CDR2 sequences are MNHEY and SMNVEV (reference sequence). V gave up 8 bases and J gave up 1 base, with 22 bases separating them. The CDR3 has 17 residues. CDR3 in amino acids: CASGKLPGASGTDTQYF. The CDR3 DNA sequence: TGTGCCAGCGGCAAGCTACCTGGGGCTAGCGGCACAGATACGCAGTATTTT.

The rearrangement links TRBV9 to TRBJ2-2; the D gene is possibly TRBD2 (7 bases). This CDR3 comprises 13 residues. Trimming pared 6 bases from V and 6 bases from J, leaving 12 bases between. Germline V gives CDR1 SGDLS, CDR2 YYNGEE. CDR3 loop: CASNRGAAGELFF. The DNA of the CDR3 is TGTGCCAGCAACCGGGGGGCGGCCGGGGAGCTGTTTTTT.

This chain connects TRBV19 to TRBJ1-1, with D possibly matching TRBD1 (6 bases). The CDR3 length is 13 residues. CDR1 and CDR2 (germline): LNHDA, SQIVND (reference sequence). The germline V and J ends were trimmed by 10 bases and 7 bases, with 19 bases remaining between them. In DNA form, the CDR3 reads TGTGCCACCTCCGAGGGGGGCGCGGGTGAAGCTTTCTTT. Translating gives CATSEGGAGEAFF.

The table lists this clonotype with a few counts. The J gene is TRBJ2-7, the V gene TRBV9; TRBD2 agrees at 14 bases. The germline gives CDR1 SGDLS, CDR2 YYNGEE. The CDR3 runs to 15 residues. J was trimmed by 4 bases and V by 3 bases; bases with no gene match: 3. Here the CDR3 reads CASSAGTSGSYEQYF. The CDR3 DNA is TGTGCCAGCAGCGCCGGGACTAGCGGGAGTTACGAGCAGTACTTC.

As DNA, the CDR3 is TGTGCCAGCAGCCAAGACCTACGGGGTACAGGTATCACTGAAGCTTTCTTT. This sequence encodes CASSQDLRGTGITEAFF. The chain employs TRBV4-2 and TRBJ1-1; maybe TRBD1 (5 bases). V was pared by 0 bases and J by 4 bases, with 18 bases between. From germline, CDR1 is LGHNA and CDR2 YNFKEQ. CDR3 size: 17 residues.

This clonotype was detected only a few times. The chain uses TRBV6-6 and TRBJ1-4; D ambiguous. The CDR3 loop spans 14 amino acids. From germline, CDR1 is MNHNY and CDR2 SVGAGI (reference sequence). V was cut by 6 bases and J by 5 bases, with 13 bases left in between. In nucleotides, the CDR3 is TGTGCCAGCAGCCCGACCACGACAAATGAAAAACTGTTTTTT. This codes for CASSPTTTNEKLFF.

This rearrangement joins TRBV10-3 to TRBJ1-2, with D perhaps TRBD1 (5 bases). CDR1 and CDR2 from the germline V gene are ENHRY and SYGVKD. This CDR3 comprises 16 residues. Between the trimmed V and J ends, which lost 3 bases and 5 bases, there was a span of 19 bases. CDR3 sequence reads: CAISDSSETDFYGYTF. The DNA for the CDR3 is TGTGCCATCAGTGATTCCTCCGAGACAGATTTTTATGGCTACACCTTC.

This chain connects TRBV28 to TRBJ2-1; a weak D match, TRBD2 (6 bases). The germline V gene has CDR1 MDHEN and CDR2 SYDVKM. The CDR3 contains 12 residues. V was cut by 8 bases and J by 5 bases, with 10 bases left in between. CDR3 in amino acids: CASGGTDNEQFF. The CDR3 DNA follows: TGTGCCAGCGGTGGGACTGACAATGAGCAGTTCTTC.

This clonotype was picked up a small number of times. The rearrangement joins TRBV7-2 to TRBJ1-2; 7 bases agree with TRBD1. CDR1 is SGHTA and CDR2 is FQGNSA in the germline V gene. V lost 8 bases to trimming and J lost 2 bases; unmatched junction nucleotides: 8. The CDR3 extends over 14 amino acids. In nucleotides, the CDR3 is TGTGCCAGCCATCGTGACAGGGCGAACTATGGCTACACCTTC. This gives the protein CASHRDRANYGYTF.